A single sample is the source of the 29 T cell receptor beta chains below, sequenced in a study of T cells in localized non-small cell lung cancer. The data were produced by immunoSEQ multiplex PCR, yet TCRdb's version contains in-frame clones alone and is incomplete. Of over 30,000 clones listed, about nine tenths are singletons. Sequencing was performed on peripheral blood, taken before any cancer treatment. The origin of the receptors is a male donor aged 60 or older with stage III lung adenocarcinoma.

This clone occurred once. The J gene is TRBJ2-4, the V gene TRBV6-1; possible D gene TRBD2, 6 bases. V was shortened by 0 bases and J by 9 bases, with 24 bases between the two germline ends. The CDR3 is made up of 18 amino acids. Germline V gives CDR1 MNHNS, CDR2 SASEGT. CDR3 protein: CASSEAGPAGPGWSIQYF. In DNA, the CDR3 is TGTGCCAGCAGTGAAGCGGGGCCGGCGGGACCCGGTTGGAGCATTCAGTACTTC.

The J gene is TRBJ2-2, the V gene TRBV5-1, with D possibly being TRBD1 (5 bases). The V gene's germline CDR1 is SGHRS and CDR2 YFSETQ. The CDR3 covers 16 residues. The V end was cut by 0 bases, the J end by 7 bases, with 16 bases between. CDR3 DNA: TGCGCCAGCAGCTTGGAAGGGTATAGGGGTGTCGGGGAGCTGTTTTTT. Translation gives CASSLEGYRGVGELFF.

V and J are TRBV27 and TRBJ2-6, with 9 bases fitting TRBD1. This CDR3 is 17 amino acids long. Germline V gene data show CDR1 as MNHEY and CDR2 as SMNVEV (reference sequence). With 9 bases clipped from V and 0 bases from J, the junction kept 9 bases outside the gene matches. CDR3: CASIRQGGFSGANVLTF. Here the CDR3 DNA reads TGTGCCAGTATCAGACAGGGGGGGTTCTCTGGGGCCAACGTCCTGACTTTC.

The CDR3 DNA sequence: TGCGCCAGCAGCTTGGCAGGGGGCGATGGCTACACCTTC. This sequence encodes CASSLAGGDGYTF. The V and J genes are TRBV5-1 and TRBJ1-2, with 8 bases matching TRBD1. CDR3 length: 13 residues. Looked up from germline, CDR1 is SGHRS and CDR2 is YFSETQ. The V segment lost 0 bases and the J segment 6 bases; nucleotides outside the gene matches: 1.

This chain connects TRBV13 to TRBJ1-3; possibly TRBD1 for D (5 bases). From germline, CDR1 is PRHDT and CDR2 FYEKMQ (reference sequence). Trimming stripped 6 bases from V and 4 bases from J, with 19 bases between. The CDR3 extends over 16 amino acids. The CDR3 is CASSSERQGTGNTIYF. DNA for the CDR3: TGTGCCAGCAGTTCCGAAAGGCAGGGCACGGGAAACACCATATATTTT.

The rearrangement uses TRBV21-1 and TRBJ2-5; the table's D call TRBD1 went unverified against the DNA. TRBV21-1 is a documented pseudogene. The CDR3 loop spans 17 amino acids. The CDR3 nucleotides read TGTGCCAGCAGCAAAGCGCGGTGGGGCCGAAACGTAGAGACCCAGTACTTC. Translating it yields CASSKARWGRNVETQYF.

V and J are TRBV6-1 and TRBJ2-7; a weak D match, TRBD1 (5 bases). CDR1 is MNHNS, CDR2 SASEGT, per germline. V lost 5 bases and J lost 3, with 14 bases in between. This CDR3 is built from 14 residues. CDR3 in DNA: TGTGCCAGCAGTCCAATTTGGGGCAGCTACGAGCAGTACTTC. This encodes CASSPIWGSYEQYF.

The J gene is TRBJ2-1, the V gene TRBV5-1; D is unresolved. This CDR3 region has 17 residues. CDR1 is SGHRS and CDR2 is YFSETQ in the germline V gene. Trimming took off 0 bases at V and 0 bases at J, with 13 bases between the two ends. In DNA form, the CDR3 reads TGCGCCAGCAGCTTGGAAGACGGGTTGGCCTCCTACAATGAGCAGTTCTTC. It specifies CASSLEDGLASYNEQFF. Full variable domain (outside the CDR3, taken from reference TRBV5-1 and TRBJ2-1): KAGVTQTPRYLIKTRGQQVTLSCSPISGHRSVSWYQQTPGQGLQFLFEYFSETQRNKGNFPGRFSGRQFSNSRSEMNVSTLELGDSALYLCASSLEDGLASYNEQFFGPGTRLTVL.

J is TRBJ2-2 and V is TRBV5-1; TRBD1 aligns across 7 bases. Germline assignment: CDR1 SGHRS and CDR2 YFSETQ. The CDR3 is 16 residues long. The V and J ends lost 4 bases and 4 bases, in that order; junction bases with no gene match: 10. The CDR3: CASSPGQSGFTGELFF. The CDR3 coding sequence is TGCGCCAGCAGCCCGGGACAGTCGGGCTTCACCGGGGAGCTGTTTTTT.

This rearrangement joins TRBV2 to TRBJ2-7; a possible D gene is TRBD2 (7 bases). The length of the CDR3 is 15 residues. V lost 8 bases to trimming and J lost 6 bases, with 23 bases between them. Looked up from germline, CDR1 is SNHLY and CDR2 is FYNNEI. CDR3 DNA: TGTGCCAGCTATGGGGGGGCGGCAGGGAGGGGCGAGCAGTACTTC. Protein sequence: CASYGGAAGRGEQYF. Combining the CDR3 with reference TRBV2 and TRBJ2-7 gives the whole variable domain EPEVTQTPSHQVTQMGQEVILRCVPISNHLYFYWYRQILGQKVEFLVSFYNNEISEKSEIFDDQFSVERPDGSNFTLKIRSTKLEDSAMYFCASYGGAAGRGEQYFGPGTRLTVT.

V is TRBV27 and J is TRBJ2-7, with 10 nucleotides matching TRBD1. The CDR3 contains 17 residues. Trimming took 2 bases from V and 6 from J; bases not matched to a gene: 13. Germline-derived CDR1 and CDR2 are MNHEY and SMNVEV (reference sequence). In DNA form, the CDR3 reads TGTGCCAGCAGTTTAAAGACAGGGGGCGGGCGGCCCCCCGAGCAGTACTTC. Translating gives CASSLKTGGGRPPEQYF.

The chain employs TRBV6-5 and TRBJ2-5; a weak D match, TRBD2 (5 bases). In germline, CDR1 is MNHEY, CDR2 SVGAGI. CDR3 length: 13 amino acids. Trimming removed 4 bases from V and 5 bases from J, with 11 bases in between. The CDR3 bases are TGTGCCAGCAGTTGGGGAGAAGCGGAGACCCAGTACTTC. It translates to CASSWGEAETQYF.

The chain combines TRBV5-5 with TRBJ2-1; D is possibly TRBD1 (6 bases). The V gene's germline CDR1 is SGHKS and CDR2 YYEKEE (reference sequence). The CDR3 is 15 amino acids. The V and J ends lost 0 bases and 4 bases respectively, with 11 bases between them. CDR3 region: CASSLELGTYNEQFF. CDR3 DNA: TGTGCCAGCAGCTTGGAGCTAGGGACATACAATGAGCAGTTCTTC.

In this sample, this clone turned up once. The chain uses TRBV9 and TRBJ2-2; 7 nucleotides match TRBD1. The length of the CDR3 is 15 residues. The germline V gene encodes CDR1 SGDLS and CDR2 YYNGEE. Trimming took 0 bases from V and 3 from J; bases not matched to a gene: 2. CDR3 bases: TGTGCCAGCAGCGTAGAGACAGGGTACACCGGGGAGCTGTTTTTT. This gives the protein CASSVETGYTGELFF. The variable domain in full, with the rest retrieved from reference TRBV9 and TRBJ2-2, is DSGVTQTPKHLITATGQRVTLRCSPRSGDLSVYWYQQSLDQGLQFLIQYYNGEERAKGNILERFSAQQFPDLHSELNLSSLELGDSALYFCASSVETGYTGELFFGEGSRLTVL.

The chain joins TRBV18 to TRBJ1-5; possibly TRBD1 for D (6 bases). V gave up 5 bases and J gave up 2 bases, with 10 bases separating them. Germline V gene sequence: CDR1 KGHSH, CDR2 LQKENI. The CDR3 loop spans 14 amino acids. The CDR3 spells CASSGKGGNQPQHF. The DNA for the CDR3 is TGTGCCAGCTCAGGAAAGGGGGGCAATCAGCCCCAGCATTTT.

V and J are TRBV6-1 and TRBJ2-7, with D possibly TRBD1 on 6 matching bases. The CDR3 loop spans 14 amino acids. Deletions cut 7 bases from V and 4 bases from J, with 17 bases between. In germline, CDR1 is MNHNS, CDR2 SASEGT. CDR3: CASTRTAREYEQYF. CDR3 nucleotide sequence: TGTGCCAGCACTCGGACAGCCAGGGAGTACGAGCAGTACTTC.

This clone was detected once. The chain couples TRBV5-5 to TRBJ1-5; perhaps TRBD1 as D (5 bases). CDR1 is SGHKS, CDR2 YYEKEE, per germline (reference sequence). This CDR3 region has 17 residues. Trimming took off 4 bases at V and 2 bases at J, with 19 bases between the two ends. In nucleotides, the CDR3 is TGTGCCAGCAGCCCCCAGCAGGGTGGTTTCGGCAATCAGCCCCAGCATTTT. Encoded protein: CASSPQQGGFGNQPQHF. Together with reference TRBV5-5 and TRBJ1-5, the CDR3 gives the full variable domain: DAGVTQSPTHLIKTRGQQVTLRCSPISGHKSVSWYQQVLGQGPQFIFQYYEKEERGRGNFPDRFSARQFPNYSSELNVNALLLGDSALYLCASSPQQGGFGNQPQHFGDGTRLSIL.

J is TRBJ1-1 and V is TRBV5-6, with TRBD1 as a possible D gene (5 bases). This CDR3 is 11 amino acids long. From germline, CDR1 is SGHDT and CDR2 YYEEEE. V shed 2 bases and J shed 8 bases, with 7 bases lying between them. The CDR3 sequence: CASSFGGEAFF. In nucleotides, the CDR3 is TGTGCCAGCAGCTTCGGGGGAGAAGCTTTCTTT.

The rearrangement uses TRBV19 and TRBJ2-7; possibly TRBD1 or TRBD2 for D (6 bases each). The germline V and J ends were trimmed by 6 bases and 6 bases, with 12 bases remaining between them. Germline CDR1 is LNHDA and CDR2 is SQIVND (reference sequence). The CDR3 spans 12 residues. The CDR3 is CASRTGAGEQYF. CDR3 bases: TGTGCCAGTAGAACGGGGGCAGGCGAGCAGTACTTC.

The V gene is TRBV20-1, the J gene TRBJ2-7; D remains unclear. The V end lost 1 base, the J end lost 6 bases, and 7 bases lay between the germline ends. Germline V lookup: CDR1 DFQATT, CDR2 SNEGSKA (reference sequence). CDR3 length: 11 residues. The CDR3 is CSARASSEQYF. In nucleotides, the CDR3 is TGCAGTGCTAGAGCTTCTAGCGAGCAGTACTTC.

The V call is TRBV5-1, the J call TRBJ2-7; 9 nucleotides agree with TRBD1. Germline CDR1 SGHRS, CDR2 YFSETQ. CDR3 length: 15 residues. Germline trimming cut 2 bases from V and 5 bases from J; bases unmatched to any gene: 8. CDR3 DNA sequence: TGCGCCAGCAGCTTACCCGGGACAGGGTACCACGAGCAGTACTTC. Encoded protein: CASSLPGTGYHEQYF. Based on the CDR3 plus reference TRBV5-1 and TRBJ2-7, the full variable domain is KAGVTQTPRYLIKTRGQQVTLSCSPISGHRSVSWYQQTPGQGLQFLFEYFSETQRNKGNFPGRFSGRQFSNSRSEMNVSTLELGDSALYLCASSLPGTGYHEQYFGPGTRLTVT.

The rearrangement uses TRBV30 and TRBJ2-1; 10 nucleotides line up with TRBD2. The germline CDR1 and CDR2 sequences are GTSNPN and SVGIG (reference sequence). The CDR3 length is 15 residues. V shed 5 bases and J 9 bases; nucleotides not matched to a gene: 13. CDR3 DNA sequence: TGTGCCTGGTTGATAGCGGGAGGTCGTTATGGTGAGCAGTTCTTC. Its protein product is CAWLIAGGRYGEQFF.

The rearrangement uses TRBV29-1 and TRBJ1-1; 7 bases map to TRBD1. Germline V CDR1 and CDR2: SQVTM, ANQGSEA. This CDR3 comprises 13 residues. V was pared by 6 bases and J by 4 bases, with 8 bases of the junction left unmatched. The CDR3 nucleotides are TGCAGCGTGGGGGACAGTTCTTTCACTGAAGCTTTCTTT. Protein: CSVGDSSFTEAFF.

This rearrangement joins TRBV9 to TRBJ2-1; D remains ambiguous. The ends were cut back, 0 bases at V and 8 bases at J, with 15 bases in the middle. The CDR3 covers 15 residues. The germline V gene encodes CDR1 SGDLS and CDR2 YYNGEE. The CDR3 region has the DNA TGTGCCAGCAGCGTAGTCGAGGCCCCTAGGGATGAGCAGTTCTTC. It translates to CASSVVEAPRDEQFF.

The gene calls are TRBV5-1 and TRBJ2-3, with TRBD2 identical over 13 bases. This CDR3 is 16 amino acids long. V was pared by 4 bases and J by 6 bases, with 8 bases of the junction left unmatched. Germline values: CDR1 SGHRS, CDR2 YFSETQ. CDR3 bases: TGCGCCAGCAGCCGACGACTAGCGGGAGGTGCGGATACGCAGTATTTT. It yields the protein CASSRRLAGGADTQYF.

The rearrangement links TRBV6-5 to TRBJ1-1; possible D gene TRBD1, 6 bases. The length of the CDR3 is 16 residues. V lost 4 bases and J lost 4, with 19 bases in between. The germline V gene encodes CDR1 MNHEY and CDR2 SVGAGI. This chain's CDR3 is CASSSPTGPWGTEAFF. CDR3 nucleotide sequence: TGTGCCAGCAGTTCCCCGACAGGCCCATGGGGCACTGAAGCTTTCTTT.

The chain carries TRBV19 and TRBJ1-6; weak D call: TRBD1 (6 bases). CDR1 and CDR2 from the germline V gene are LNHDA and SQIVND (reference sequence). The CDR3 is 16 residues long. V was shortened by 5 bases and J by 4 bases, with 15 bases between the two germline ends. The CDR3 region is CASSLGWTDYNSPLHF. The CDR3 DNA is TGTGCCAGTAGTCTAGGATGGACAGATTATAATTCACCCCTCCACTTT.

The chain carries TRBV5-4 and TRBJ2-7; the match to TRBD1 covers 7 bases. Per the germline V gene, CDR1 is SGHNT and CDR2 is YYREEE (reference sequence). There are 12 residues in the CDR3. Trimming removed 4 bases from V and 11 bases from J; junction bases left unmatched: 9. CDR3 bases: TGTGCCAGCAGCCCCCGACAGGGACCAGAGTACTTC. It encodes CASSPRQGPEYF.

V usage is TRBV6-5 and J usage is TRBJ2-5, with 7 nucleotides matching TRBD1. CDR1 is MNHEY, CDR2 SVGAGI, per germline. The trim removed 2 bases at V and 4 bases at J, leaving 4 bases unmatched. There are 14 residues in the CDR3. In DNA form, the CDR3 reads TGTGCCAGCAGTTACAGGGGGCGCCGAGAGACCCAGTACTTC. This gives the protein CASSYRGRRETQYF.